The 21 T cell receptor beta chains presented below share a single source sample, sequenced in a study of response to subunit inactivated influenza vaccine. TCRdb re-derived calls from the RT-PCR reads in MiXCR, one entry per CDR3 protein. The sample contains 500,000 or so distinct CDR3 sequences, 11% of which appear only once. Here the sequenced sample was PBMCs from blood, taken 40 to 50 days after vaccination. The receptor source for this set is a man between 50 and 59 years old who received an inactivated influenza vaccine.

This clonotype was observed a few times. CDR3 DNA: TGCAGTGCTAGACGGGAACAGGGACGAGGCTACACCTTC. Its protein is CSARREQGRGYTF. The chain links TRBV20-1 to TRBJ1-2; possibly TRBD1 for D (6 bases). V was clipped by 2 bases and J by 8 bases, with 15 bases between them. The CDR3 is 13 residues long. CDR1 and CDR2 (germline): DFQATT, SNEGSKA (reference sequence).

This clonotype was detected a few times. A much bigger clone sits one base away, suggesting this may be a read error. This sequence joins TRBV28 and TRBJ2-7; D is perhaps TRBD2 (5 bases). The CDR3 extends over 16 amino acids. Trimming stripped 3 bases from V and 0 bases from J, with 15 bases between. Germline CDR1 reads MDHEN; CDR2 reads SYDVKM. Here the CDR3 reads CASSFRPGNSSYEQYF. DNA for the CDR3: TGTGCCAGCAGTTTTAGGCCGGGGAATTCCTCCTACGAGCAGTACTTC.

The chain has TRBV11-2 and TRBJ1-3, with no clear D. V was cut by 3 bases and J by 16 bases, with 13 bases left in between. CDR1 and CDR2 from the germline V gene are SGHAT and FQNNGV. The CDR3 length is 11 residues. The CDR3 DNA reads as TGTGCCAGCAGCTTTGCTGGTGAGGATTATTTT. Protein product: CASSFAGEDYF.

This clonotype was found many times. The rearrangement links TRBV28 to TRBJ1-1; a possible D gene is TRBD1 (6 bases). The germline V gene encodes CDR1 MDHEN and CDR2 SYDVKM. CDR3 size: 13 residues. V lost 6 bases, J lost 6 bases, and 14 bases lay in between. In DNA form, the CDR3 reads TGTGCCAGCAGACGACGGGGGCGAGCTGAAGCTTTCTTT. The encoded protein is CASRRRGRAEAFF.

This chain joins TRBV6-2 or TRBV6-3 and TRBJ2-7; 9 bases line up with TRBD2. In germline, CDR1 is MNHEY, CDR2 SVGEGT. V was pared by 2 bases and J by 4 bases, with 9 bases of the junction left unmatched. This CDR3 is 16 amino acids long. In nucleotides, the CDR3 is TGTGCCAGCAGTTACCCCAGCGGGGGGCTAAAATACGAGCAGTACTTC. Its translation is CASSYPSGGLKYEQYF.

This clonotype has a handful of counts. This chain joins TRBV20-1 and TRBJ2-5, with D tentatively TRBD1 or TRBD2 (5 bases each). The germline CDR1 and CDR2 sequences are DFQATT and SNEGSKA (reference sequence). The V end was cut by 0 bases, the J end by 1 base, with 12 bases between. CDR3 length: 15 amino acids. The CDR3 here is CSARDTRGPQETQYF. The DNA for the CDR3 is TGCAGTGCTAGAGATACGAGGGGACCCCAAGAGACCCAGTACTTC.

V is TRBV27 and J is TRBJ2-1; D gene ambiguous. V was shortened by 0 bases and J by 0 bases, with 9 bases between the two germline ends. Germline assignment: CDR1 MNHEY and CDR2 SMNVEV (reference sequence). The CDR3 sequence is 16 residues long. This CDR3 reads CASSLSAGPSYNEQFF. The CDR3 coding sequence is TGTGCCAGCAGTTTATCCGCCGGGCCCTCCTACAATGAGCAGTTCTTC.

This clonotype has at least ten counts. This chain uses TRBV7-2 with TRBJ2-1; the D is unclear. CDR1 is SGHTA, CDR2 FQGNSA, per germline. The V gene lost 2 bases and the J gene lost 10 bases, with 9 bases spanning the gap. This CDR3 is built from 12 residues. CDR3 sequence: CASSLSGGEQFF. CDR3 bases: TGTGCCAGCAGCTTAAGTGGCGGAGAGCAGTTCTTC.

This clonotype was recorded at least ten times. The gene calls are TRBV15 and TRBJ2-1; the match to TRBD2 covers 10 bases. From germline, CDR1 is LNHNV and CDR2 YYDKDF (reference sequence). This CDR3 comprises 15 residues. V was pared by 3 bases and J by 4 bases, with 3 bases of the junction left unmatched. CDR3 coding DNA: TGTGCCACCAGCAGTAGCGGGGGGCCGTACAATGAGCAGTTCTTC. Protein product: CATSSSGGPYNEQFF.

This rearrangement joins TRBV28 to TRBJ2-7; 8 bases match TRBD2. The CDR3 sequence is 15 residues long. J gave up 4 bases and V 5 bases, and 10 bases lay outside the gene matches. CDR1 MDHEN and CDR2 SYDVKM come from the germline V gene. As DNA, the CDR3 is TGTGCCAGCAGTAACCCCAGCGGGAGTTTGTACGAGCAGTACTTC. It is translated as CASSNPSGSLYEQYF.

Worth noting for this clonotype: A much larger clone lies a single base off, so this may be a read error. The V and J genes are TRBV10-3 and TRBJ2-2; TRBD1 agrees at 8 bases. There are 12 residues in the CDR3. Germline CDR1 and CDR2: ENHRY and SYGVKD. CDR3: CTVRQGTGELFF. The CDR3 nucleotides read TGTACCGTCCGACAGGGGACCGGGGAGCTGTTTTTT.

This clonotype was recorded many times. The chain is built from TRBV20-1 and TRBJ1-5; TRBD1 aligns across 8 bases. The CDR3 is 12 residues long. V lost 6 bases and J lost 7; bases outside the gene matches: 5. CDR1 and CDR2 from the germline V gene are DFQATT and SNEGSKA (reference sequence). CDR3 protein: CSAGQGTQPQHF. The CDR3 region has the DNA TGCAGTGCCGGACAGGGTACGCAGCCCCAGCATTTT.

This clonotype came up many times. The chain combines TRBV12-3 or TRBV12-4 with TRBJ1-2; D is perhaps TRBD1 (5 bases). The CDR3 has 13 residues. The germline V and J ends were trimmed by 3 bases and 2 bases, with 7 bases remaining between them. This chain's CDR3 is CASSFRENYGYTF. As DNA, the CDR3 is TGTGCCAGCAGTTTCAGGGAAAACTATGGCTACACCTTC.

The CDR3 is CASSMQVQPQHF. The CDR3 bases are TGTGCCAGTAGTATGCAGGTTCAGCCCCAGCATTTT. The chain has TRBV19 and TRBJ1-5; D gene uncertain. Trimming removed 3 bases at V and 6 bases at J, with 6 bases between. The CDR3 has 12 amino acids. CDR1 and CDR2 from the germline V gene are LNHDA and SQIVND (reference sequence).

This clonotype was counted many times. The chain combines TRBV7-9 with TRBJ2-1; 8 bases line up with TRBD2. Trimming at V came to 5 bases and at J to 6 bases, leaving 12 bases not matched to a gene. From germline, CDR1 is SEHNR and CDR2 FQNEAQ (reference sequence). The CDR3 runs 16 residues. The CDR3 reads CASSPPSAGGGNEQFF. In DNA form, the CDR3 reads TGTGCCAGCAGCCCGCCGTCCGCGGGAGGTGGCAATGAGCAGTTCTTC.

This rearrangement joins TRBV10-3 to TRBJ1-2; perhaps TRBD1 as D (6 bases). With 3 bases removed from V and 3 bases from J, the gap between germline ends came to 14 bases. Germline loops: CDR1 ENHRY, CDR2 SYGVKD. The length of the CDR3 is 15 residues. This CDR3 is CAISDPPGQDYGYTF. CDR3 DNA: TGTGCCATCAGTGATCCTCCGGGACAAGACTATGGCTACACCTTC.

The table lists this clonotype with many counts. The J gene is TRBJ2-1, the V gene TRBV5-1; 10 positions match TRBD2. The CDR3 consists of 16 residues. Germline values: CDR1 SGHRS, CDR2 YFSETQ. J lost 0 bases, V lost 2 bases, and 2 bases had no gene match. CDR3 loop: CASSFRTSGSYNEQFF. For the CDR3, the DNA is TGCGCCAGCAGCTTTCGGACTAGCGGCTCCTACAATGAGCAGTTCTTC.

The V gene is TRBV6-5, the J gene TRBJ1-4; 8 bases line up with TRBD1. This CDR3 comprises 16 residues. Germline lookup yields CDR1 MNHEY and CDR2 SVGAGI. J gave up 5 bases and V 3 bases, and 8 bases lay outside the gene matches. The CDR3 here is CASSYLRTGTNEKLFF. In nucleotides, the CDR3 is TGTGCCAGCAGTTATCTACGGACAGGGACGAATGAAAAACTGTTTTTT.

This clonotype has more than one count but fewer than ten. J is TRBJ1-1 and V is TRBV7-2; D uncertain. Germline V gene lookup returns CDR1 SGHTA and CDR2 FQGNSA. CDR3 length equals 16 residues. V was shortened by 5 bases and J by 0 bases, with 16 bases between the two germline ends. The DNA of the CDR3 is TGTGCCAGCAGCCCCACCGGCAGAACGATGAACACTGAAGCTTTCTTT. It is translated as CASSPTGRTMNTEAFF.

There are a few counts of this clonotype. For the CDR3, the DNA is TGTGCCAGCAGCGTAGAGTCAGGACGGAGCGAGCAGTACTTC. This translates into CASSVESGRSEQYF. The chain uses TRBV9 and TRBJ2-7; no clear D gene. V dropped 0 bases and J dropped 6 bases, with 13 bases sitting between them. Germline CDR1 and CDR2: SGDLS and YYNGEE. The CDR3 covers 14 residues.

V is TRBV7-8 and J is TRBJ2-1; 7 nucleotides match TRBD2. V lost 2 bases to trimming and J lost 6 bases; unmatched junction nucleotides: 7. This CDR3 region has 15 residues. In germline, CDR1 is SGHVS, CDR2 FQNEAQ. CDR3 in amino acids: CASSLFRTRGNEQFF. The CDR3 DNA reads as TGTGCCAGCAGCTTATTTCGGACTAGGGGCAATGAGCAGTTCTTC.